The TCR beta chain under discussion was sequenced for a study of beta chain features in type 1 diabetes. Study-wide results and caveats: All four CD4+ subsets from Type 1 diabetes patients carried moderately but significantly shorter TCRB CDR3s. VDJ junctions sequenced from type 1 diabetes patients showed fewer insertions and more deletions.

Trimming stripped 4 bases from V and 8 bases from J, with 20 bases between. This CDR3 spans 15 amino acids. CDR1 is SGHRS, CDR2 YFSETQ, per germline. A remark on this clone: What it binds is not known.

Investigators reverse transcribed all isolated RNA, so they sequenced expressed TCRB transcripts. Assay used: immunoSEQ multiplex PCR; TCRdb lists only in-frame clones, some missing. The table includes around 600,000 clones, roughly 12% detected once. The chain is built from TRBV5-1 and TRBJ2-3; perhaps D is TRBD1 or TRBD2 (6 bases each). The specimen was naive CD4+ T cells from blood. This clonotype originated in a man aged 30 to 39 with type 1 diabetes. DNA of the CDR3: TGCGCCAGCAGCCCCGGAGGGACAAACCATTTTACGCAGTATTTT. As protein: CASSPGGTNHFTQYF.